This TCR beta chain was sequenced in a study of T cell changes during pregnancy in multiple sclerosis. Measured with immunoSEQ multiplex PCR; TCRdb has only the in-frame clones, and not every one. The data hold approximately 65,000 clones, with almost 97% observed a single time. Trimming shortened V by 6 bases and J by 8 bases, and 24 bases separated the two germline ends. This CDR3 is built from 16 residues. Germline V gives CDR1 SGHDT, CDR2 YYEEEE. This TCR was sampled from a female donor with multiple sclerosis, enrolled in a pregnancy study. This material consisted of CD8+ T cells from peripheral blood mononuclear cells, taken after pregnancy. The rearrangement joins TRBV5-6 to TRBJ2-1, with a possible D match to TRBD1 (6 bases). The CDR3 reads CASTAVRGPDGDEQFF. Here the CDR3 DNA reads TGTGCCAGCACTGCGGTCAGGGGACCTGACGGGGATGAGCAGTTCTTC.